This TCR beta chain was observed in a study of blood T cell repertoires in COVID-19. Across the study: In each case, the material was cDNA or gDNA derived from T cells, B-cell-depleted T cells, or PBMCs.

The CDR3 has 23 residues. J was trimmed by 8 bases and V by 0 bases; bases with no gene match: 31. Germline V lookup: CDR1 LGHNT, CDR2 FRNRAP. Per the authors' pipeline: Cell counts per sample came from amplifying reference gene primers. Profiled with immunoSEQ multiplex PCR; TCRdb holds only in-frame clones, not every one. V, J and clone size are taken as reported in that table, and D and trimming were inferred from the DNA itself. Among 320,000 or so clones listed, 88% were seen once. The sequence was collected from a man under 40 who had recovered from COVID-19. What was sequenced was PBMCs or T cells enriched from blood (not recorded which). The chain carries TRBV12-5 and TRBJ1-2, with 9 bases fitting TRBD1. CDR3 sequence reads: CASGLVSVTDRRDRAEGRGGYTF. The CDR3 bases are TGTGCTAGTGGTTTGGTAAGTGTGACCGATCGAAGGGACAGGGCGGAAGGTAGGGGCGGCTACACCTTC.